Only one count was recorded for the clone carrying this T cell receptor (beta chain). This sample is part of a study of blood T cell repertoires in COVID-19. Study context: COVID-19 samples collected from the United States, Italy and Spain covered acute and convalescent phases. PBMCs, B-cell-depleted T cells, or T cells provided the cDNA or gDNA that made up the material.

Sequencing was performed with immunoSEQ multiplex PCR; in TCRdb, only in-frame clones are kept and a portion is missing. The sample includes 250,000 to 350,000 clones, approximately 88% of them seen just once. The ends lost 7 bases at V and 2 bases at J; junction bases unmatched: 9. The CDR3 is 15 amino acids. Germline CDR1 and CDR2: LNHDA and SQIVND (reference sequence). The chain carries TRBV19 and TRBJ1-1, with TRBD1 matching 8 bases. The sequence derives from a human donor with COVID-19, enrolled during active disease. The donor label of this sample is uncertain. Sequencing was carried out using peripheral blood. CDR3: CASTMTGAVNTEAFF. The CDR3 coding sequence is TGTGCCAGTACTATGACAGGGGCTGTAAACACTGAAGCTTTCTTT.